This is a list of T cell receptor beta chains from one sample in a study of T cells in tuberculosis. Method: immunoSEQ multiplex PCR; TCRdb's copy keeps in-frame clones and lacks some. The sample includes tens of thousands of clones, 90% to 95% of them seen just once. Sequences were derived from PBMCs, sampled at tuberculosis diagnosis. These TCRs come from an adult with tuberculosis. CDR3s include the opening cysteine and the closing phenylalanine or tryptophan. A clone size is listed for some rows: how often the clone was seen (once, few, many), or a class if it is expanded.

clone_size	j_call	v_call	cdr3_aa
NA	TRBJ1-1	TRBV10-1	CASRDRQGTGTEAFF
NA	TRBJ2-2	TRBV4-2	CASSQAGDTGELFF
NA	TRBJ2-6	TRBV4-1	CASSETSTDLLSGANVLTF
once	TRBJ1-4	TRBV5-6	CASSLDRGPNEKLFF
NA	TRBJ1-1	TRBV4-3	CASSQTAGTGSAAFF
NA	TRBJ1-2	TRBV28	CASSSMGGTGRYGYTF
NA	TRBJ2-2	TRBV4-1	CASSQDFLAAGDTGELFF
NA	TRBJ2-7	TRBV5-6	CASSPVVLDRESTYEQYF
NA	TRBJ1-2	TRBV4-3	CASRDRRYGYTF
NA	TRBJ2-1	TRBV19	CASSPDRAVYNEQFF
NA	TRBJ2-3	TRBV21-1	CASSTPLAAPLFCTDTQYF
NA	TRBJ2-2	TRBV7-7	CASSSQGRGGELFF
NA	TRBJ1-4	TRBV7-6	CASSRSGSGLEKLFF
NA	TRBJ1-2	TRBV11-1	CASSLDGRTNYGYTF
once	TRBJ1-5	TRBV5-6	CASSFSGVQPQHF
NA	TRBJ2-5	TRBV5-4	CASSSPIAGGGETQYF
once	TRBJ2-3	TRBV9	CASSVGAGGSADTQYF
NA	TRBJ2-3	TRBV7-8	CASSQGADTQYF
NA	TRBJ1-2	TRBV9	CASSVGQEGASGYTF
few	TRBJ2-7	TRBV7-9	CASSLTRTGGIYEQYF
NA	TRBJ2-1	TRBV28	CASSYSGRPLMNEQFF
few	TRBJ1-1	TRBV20-1	CSAERREEAFF
NA	TRBJ1-2	TRBV7-2	CASREGGQGGYGYTF
NA	TRBJ2-4	TRBV19	CATKPDRVKNIQYF
NA	TRBJ2-7	TRBV25-1	CASSARDRDEQYF
NA	TRBJ1-2	TRBV21-1	CASSKVGTGQGGYTF
NA	TRBJ2-7	TRBV18	CASSADISYEQYF
NA	TRBJ2-1	TRBV6-5	CASTANNEQFF
NA	TRBJ2-5	TRBV19	CASSILFSETQYF
NA	TRBJ2-2	TRBV4-3	CASSQDWGTSYTGELFF
NA	TRBJ1-2	TRBV5-6	CASSAYREGYTF
once	TRBJ2-5	TRBV10-3	CAISDPPGETQYF
NA	TRBJ1-2	TRBV27	CASSAIPGTERGYTF
NA	TRBJ2-3	TRBV11-3	CASSLFSAGGTDTQYF
NA	TRBJ1-1	TRBV2	CASSDARARTEAFF
NA	TRBJ2-7	TRBV27	CASSHSGTLGYEQYF
NA	TRBJ2-3	TRBV20-1	CSASLLDTQYF